The next 4 T cell receptor beta chains were all read from a single sample in a study of T-cell reconstitution after alpha-beta-depleted transplantation in children. TCRbeta library construction was performed incorporating unique molecular identifiers. In TCRdb, the PCR reads were re-called with MiXCR into one record per CDR3 protein. The sample holds under 450,000 distinct CDR3 sequences, about 16% seen once. This sample comprised PBMCs, mostly from graft donor cells, obtained 360 days after TCRalphabeta/CD19-depleted stem cell transplant. The receptors here all came from a boy under two years old who had a stem cell transplant for Wiskott-Aldrich syndrome, so the T cells may come from the graft donor.

This clonotype was recorded a few times. The chain employs TRBV12-3 or TRBV12-4 and TRBJ2-3, with a tentative D call TRBD1 (5 bases). V lost 5 bases, J lost 4 bases, and 19 bases lay in between. The CDR3 is 16 residues long. CDR3 in amino acids: CASSRQQPASADTQYF. The CDR3 bases are TGTGCCAGCAGTCGACAGCAACCCGCCTCGGCAGATACGCAGTATTTT.

The CDR3 DNA is TGTGCCATCAGTGAGGGGATACACGAGCAGTACTTC. Translated, it gives CAISEGIHEQYF. This chain links TRBV10-3 with TRBJ2-7; the D is unclear. Trimming removed 2 bases at V and 5 bases at J, with 7 bases between. Germline lookup yields CDR1 ENHRY and CDR2 SYGVKD. The CDR3 has 12 amino acids.

The rearrangement links TRBV30 to TRBJ2-3; 11 bases map to TRBD1. Germline V gives CDR1 GTSNPN, CDR2 SVGIG (reference sequence). The ends lost 4 bases at V and 7 bases at J; junction bases unmatched: 10. There are 15 residues in the CDR3. The chain's CDR3 is CAWTPRTGGSNTQYF. The CDR3 DNA reads as TGTGCCTGGACCCCCCGGACAGGGGGCTCAAATACGCAGTATTTT.

The DNA of the CDR3 is TGTGCCAGCAGTCATACGGGACTCAAGAGTAATGAGCAGTTCTTC. This translates into CASSHTGLKSNEQFF. The V gene is TRBV12-3 or TRBV12-4, the J gene TRBJ2-1; D possibly corresponds to TRBD2 (6 bases). The CDR3 has 15 amino acids. The ends were cut back, 5 bases at V and 7 bases at J, with 18 bases in the middle.